This T cell receptor (beta chain) emerged from a study of T cells in narcolepsy. Study-wide results and caveats: Comparing one patient's CSF and blood CD4+ clonotypes highlighted HCRT- and TRIB2-specific autoreactive clonotypes.

Clones were read by immunoSEQ multiplex PCR, and TCRdb kept only the in-frame ones, dropping some. The table includes some 30,000 clones, over 80% detected once. This clone was seen a single time. Its antigen is as yet unknown. V gave up 3 bases and J gave up 2 bases; unmatched junction bases: 0. This CDR3 spans 14 amino acids. Germline V CDR1 and CDR2: SGHDT, YYEEEE. This rearrangement joins TRBV5-6 to TRBJ1-3; the match to TRBD1 covers 9 bases. Specimen: memory (CD45RA-) CD4+ T cells from blood. This TCR derives from a human donor in good health. The DNA of the CDR3 is TGTGCCAGCAGCTACAGGGGGCCTGGAAACACCATATATTTT. Residues: CASSYRGPGNTIYF.